This T cell receptor (beta chain) appears in the sequencing data of a study of cytomegalovirus exposure and HLA in healthy donors. Study findings and constraints: Most TCR sequences were rare, but some public TCRs occurred in many donors. The authors considered a cluster of highly shared sequence variants likely to be a sequencing artifact. In a later analysis, TCR beta V- and J-gene trimming showed a link to a missense DCLRE1C variant. For cytomegalovirus status, the classifier reportedly gave diagnoses with high specificity and sensitivity.

The PCR had 60 Vbeta and 13 Jbeta primers. Clones were sequenced by immunoSEQ multiplex PCR, and TCRdb holds only the in-frame ones, with some missing. Of under 200,000 clones in the sample, approximately 90% were seen once. Worth noting for this clone: What it binds is not known.

CDR1 is MNHNS and CDR2 is SASEGT in the germline V gene. This CDR3 is built from 13 residues. V lost 2 bases to trimming and J lost 4 bases, with 5 bases between them. This sequence joins TRBV6-1 and TRBJ2-2; no reliable D call. The receptor's source is a boy younger than 10 in good health and CMV-seronegative. The specimen was PBMCs. This chain's CDR3 is CASSELVTGELFF. The CDR3 DNA reads as TGTGCCAGCAGTGAACTAGTCACCGGGGAGCTGTTTTTT.